This entry lists 19 T cell receptor beta chains sequenced from one sample in a study of cytomegalovirus exposure and HLA in healthy donors. The PCR employed 60 Vbeta primers together with 13 Jbeta primers. Libraries were prepared by immunoSEQ multiplex PCR; TCRdb keeps only in-frame clonotypes and omits some of them. The ten top clones account for 10% to 15%, within a sample of under 70,000 clones. Sequencing was done on a sample of PBMCs. Source of these receptors: a woman aged 30 to 39 in good health and CMV-seropositive.

The J gene is TRBJ2-7, the V gene TRBV5-1, with D hard to call. The CDR3 consists of 13 residues. The germline V and J ends were trimmed by 6 bases and 2 bases, with 12 bases remaining between them. CDR1 is SGHRS, CDR2 YFSETQ, per germline. The CDR3 sequence: CASTGSLTYEQYF. The CDR3 nucleotides are TGCGCCAGCACGGGTAGCTTGACCTACGAGCAGTACTTC.

The rearrangement links TRBV7-9 to TRBJ2-5; a possible D gene is TRBD1 (5 bases). Germline V gives CDR1 SEHNR, CDR2 FQNEAQ (reference sequence). V was pared by 7 bases and J by 5 bases, with 11 bases between. The CDR3 sequence is 12 residues long. CDR3 sequence reads: CASTQGGETQYF. DNA of the CDR3: TGTGCCAGCACCCAGGGTGGGGAGACCCAGTACTTC.

This chain connects TRBV2 to TRBJ2-7; 11 bases line up with TRBD1. This CDR3 contains 15 residues. Germline V CDR1 and CDR2: SNHLY, FYNNEI. V lost 5 bases to trimming and J lost 3 bases; unmatched junction nucleotides: 6. CDR3 DNA sequence: TGTGCCAGCAGTAGGGACAGGGGGACGGGCTACGAGCAGTACTTC. This translates into CASSRDRGTGYEQYF.

This chain links TRBV5-5 with TRBJ1-5; D is ambiguous. CDR3 length: 15 residues. Trimming left V 4 bases short and J 1 base short, with 12 bases between. Per germline, CDR1 SGHKS and CDR2 YYEKEE (reference sequence). In nucleotides, the CDR3 is TGTGCCAGCAGCGCCGGTCCAATAAGCAATCAGCCCCAGCATTTT. This codes for CASSAGPISNQPQHF.

The chain joins TRBV2 to TRBJ1-1, with 10 positions matching TRBD1. V lost 7 bases to trimming and J lost 3 bases; unmatched junction nucleotides: 11. CDR1 SNHLY and CDR2 FYNNEI come from the germline V gene. The CDR3 length is 16 residues. Here the CDR3 reads CASKGTGVRLDTEAFF. The CDR3 DNA is TGTGCCAGCAAGGGGACAGGGGTTCGTTTGGACACTGAAGCTTTCTTT.

This sequence joins TRBV5-6 and TRBJ1-4, with 7 bases matching TRBD1. V dropped 5 bases and J dropped 6; count of bases not matched to a gene: 7. The CDR3 has 14 residues. Looked up from germline, CDR1 is SGHDT and CDR2 is YYEEEE. CDR3 loop: CASSFGTVYEKLFF. CDR3 DNA sequence: TGTGCCAGCAGTTTCGGGACAGTTTATGAAAAACTGTTTTTT.

The chain carries TRBV11-3 and TRBJ2-5; TRBD2 aligns across 7 bases. V trimming: 5 bases; J trimming: 5 bases; junction bases outside the gene matches: 11. The germline V gene encodes CDR1 SGHNT and CDR2 YENEEA. The CDR3 has 15 amino acids. The CDR3 DNA sequence: TGTGCCAGCAGCGTCGGACTAGGGTCGGTGGAGACCCAGTACTTC. This codes for CASSVGLGSVETQYF.

The J gene is TRBJ2-7, the V gene TRBV29-1, with D maybe TRBD1 (5 bases). The CDR3 has 12 residues. Between the trimmed V and J ends, which lost 4 bases and 2 bases, there was a span of 9 bases. Germline V gene lookup returns CDR1 SQVTM and CDR2 ANQGSEA. The CDR3: CSVAQGAYEQYF. CDR3 nucleotides: TGCAGCGTTGCCCAGGGTGCCTACGAGCAGTACTTC.

The chain employs TRBV11-3 and TRBJ1-1; 8 bases line up with TRBD1. From germline, CDR1 is SGHNT and CDR2 YENEEA. The CDR3 covers 14 residues. With V trimmed by 0 bases and J by 13 bases, 10 bases remained unmatched. Here the CDR3 DNA reads TGTGCCAGCAGCTTAGATTCGAGGAGGGGACAGGATTTCTTT. This translates into CASSLDSRRGQDFF. The complete variable domain, with remaining parts taken from reference TRBV11-3 and TRBJ1-1, reads EAGVVQSPRYKIIEKKQPVAFWCNPISGHNTLYWYLQNLGQGPELLIRYENEEAVDDSQLPKDRFSAERLKGVDSTLKIQPAELGDSAVYLCASSLDSRRGQDFFGQGTRLTVV.

The chain employs TRBV6-5 and TRBJ1-6; no firm D call. Germline V gene sequence: CDR1 MNHEY, CDR2 SVGAGI. V was cut by 1 base and J by 9 bases, with 13 bases left in between. The CDR3 runs to 15 residues. CDR3 residues: CASSYLAVTGSPLHF. The CDR3 DNA follows: TGTGCCAGCAGTTACTTAGCGGTAACGGGTTCACCCCTCCACTTT.

The chain combines TRBV2 with TRBJ1-2, with D possibly TRBD1 on 5 matching bases. The germline V and J ends were trimmed by 2 bases and 5 bases, with 12 bases remaining between them. Germline V gene data show CDR1 as SNHLY and CDR2 as FYNNEI. There are 14 residues in the CDR3. CDR3 amino acids: CASSEPRRTYGYTF. Here the CDR3 DNA reads TGTGCCAGCAGTGAACCGAGACGGACATATGGCTACACCTTC.

The chain couples TRBV4-2 to TRBJ2-5, with 10 bases aligning to TRBD2. Germline V gives CDR1 LGHNA, CDR2 YNFKEQ. V lost 0 bases, J lost 5 bases, and 12 bases stayed unmatched. The CDR3 consists of 18 residues. The CDR3 nucleotides are TGTGCCAGCAGCCAAGATATACAGTCTAGCGGGAGTGATGAGACCCAGTACTTC. Translating gives CASSQDIQSSGSDETQYF.

The genes are TRBV28 and TRBJ1-4; possibly TRBD1 for D (6 bases). V lost 4 bases and J lost 8, with 20 bases in between. The CDR3 covers 16 residues. Per germline, CDR1 MDHEN and CDR2 SYDVKM. CDR3 DNA sequence: TGTGCCAGCAGTTCACTCCTCCGGGACAAGGGCGAAAAACTGTTTTTT. Protein product: CASSSLLRDKGEKLFF. The variable domain in full, with the rest retrieved from reference TRBV28 and TRBJ1-4, is DVKVTQSSRYLVKRTGEKVFLECVQDMDHENMFWYRQDPGLGLRLIYFSYDVKMKEKGDIPEGYSVSREKKERFSLILESASTNQTSMYLCASSSLLRDKGEKLFFGSGTQLSVL.

This chain uses TRBV4-2 with TRBJ1-2; 11 bases match TRBD1. The CDR3 has 15 residues. J gave up 4 bases and V 4 bases, and 5 bases lay outside the gene matches. Germline V CDR1 and CDR2: LGHNA, YNFKEQ. The CDR3: CASSPGTGGGYGYTF. The CDR3 DNA reads as TGTGCCAGCAGCCCCGGGACAGGGGGGGGCTATGGCTACACCTTC.

This chain links TRBV29-1 with TRBJ2-1; 9 bases line up with TRBD2. There are 10 residues in the CDR3. Trimming cost V 7 bases and J 14 bases; bases outside gene matches: 6. In germline, CDR1 is SQVTM, CDR2 ANQGSEA. CDR3 sequence reads: CSGLGTSKFF. CDR3 DNA: TGCAGCGGCCTTGGGACTAGCAAGTTCTTC.

Notes on this clone: The sample holds other DNA sequences that translate to the same CDR3. The V and J genes are TRBV19 and TRBJ1-6, with TRBD1 as a possible D gene (5 bases). The CDR3 consists of 15 residues. Trimming shortened V by 4 bases and J by 5 bases, and 12 bases separated the two germline ends. Germline V gene sequence: CDR1 LNHDA, CDR2 SQIVND (reference sequence). The chain's CDR3 is CASSTRQGDNSPLHF. CDR3 nucleotide sequence: TGTGCCAGTAGTACCAGACAAGGGGATAATTCACCCCTCCACTTT.

This chain uses TRBV6-5 with TRBJ2-1; a weak D match, TRBD1 (5 bases). V lost 0 bases and J lost 12, with 15 bases in between. The CDR3 loop spans 14 amino acids. Germline loops: CDR1 MNHEY, CDR2 SVGAGI. The CDR3 DNA reads as TGTGCCAGCAGTTACTCGAAGACAAGGACAATGCAGTTCTTC. It translates to CASSYSKTRTMQFF.

About this clone: One end of the junction fails to match germline, which may point to a read error. The V gene is TRBV13, the J gene TRBJ1-1, with TRBD1 matching over 7 bases. This CDR3 comprises 14 residues. Germline CDR1 is PRHDT and CDR2 is FYEKMQ (reference sequence). The CDR3 coding sequence is TGTGCCAGCAGCACGGGACAGCTGAACACTGAAGATTTCTTT. This codes for CASSTGQLNTEDFF.

The CDR3 DNA reads TGTGCCAGCAGCCCAGGGAGGTCCACTCTCACAGATACGCAGTATTTT. It is translated as CASSPGRSTLTDTQYF. The chain combines TRBV7-6 with TRBJ2-3; TRBD2 is a possible D gene (6 bases). Germline V gene lookup returns CDR1 SGHVS and CDR2 FNYEAQ. This CDR3 is 16 amino acids long. V was clipped by 5 bases and J by 2 bases, with 17 bases between them.